This entry lists 19 T cell receptor beta chains sequenced from one sample in a study of cytomegalovirus exposure and HLA in healthy donors. PCR employed 60 Vbeta and 13 Jbeta primers. Method: immunoSEQ multiplex PCR; TCRdb's copy keeps in-frame clones and lacks some. Of about 80,000 clones in the sample, 62% were seen once. The sequencing input was PBMCs. The receptors derive from a male donor in good health and CMV-seropositive.

This sequence joins TRBV5-4 and TRBJ1-1; 9 bases are a match to TRBD1. V lost 3 bases and J lost 1; bases outside the gene matches: 1. The germline CDR1 and CDR2 sequences are SGHNT and YYREEE (reference sequence). The CDR3 is 14 residues long. In nucleotides, the CDR3 is TGTGCCAGCAGCTCACAGGGGGCGAACACTGAAGCTTTCTTT. Translated, it gives CASSSQGANTEAFF. Full variable domain (missing parts from reference TRBV5-4 and TRBJ1-1): ETGVTQSPTHLIKTRGQQVTLRCSSQSGHNTVSWYQQALGQGPQFIFQYYREEENGRGNFPPRFSGLQFPNYSSELNVNALELDDSALYLCASSSQGANTEAFFGQGTRLTVV.

The gene calls are TRBV5-4 and TRBJ2-1; 7 bases agree with TRBD1. The V and J ends lost 5 bases and 5 bases, in that order; junction bases with no gene match: 7. Germline V gene data show CDR1 as SGHNT and CDR2 as YYREEE (reference sequence). The CDR3 extends over 14 amino acids. The CDR3, as DNA: TGTGCCAGCAGACCTGGGACAGCGAACAATGAGCAGTTCTTC. Protein: CASRPGTANNEQFF.

The rearrangement uses TRBV28 and TRBJ1-4; TRBD1 matches at 10 bases. Per germline, CDR1 MDHEN and CDR2 SYDVKM. V shed 2 bases, J shed 8 bases, and the junction held 5 bases outside the gene matches. The CDR3 spans 15 residues. The CDR3 DNA reads as TGTGCCAGCAGTTTACCCGGGACAGGGGACGAAAAACTGTTTTTT. This translates into CASSLPGTGDEKLFF.

The chain links TRBV29-1 to TRBJ2-5; D call uncertain. Germline CDR1 and CDR2: SQVTM and ANQGSEA. V lost 5 bases, J lost 4 bases, and 11 bases lay in between. This CDR3 region has 12 residues. CDR3 amino acids: CSVLSFPETQYF. CDR3 bases: TGCAGCGTTTTGTCTTTTCCAGAGACCCAGTACTTC.

As DNA, the CDR3 is TGTGCCAGCAGCTTGGGGGGGACAGGGAGTGGCTACACCTTC. Amino acid sequence: CASSLGGTGSGYTF. The chain carries TRBV5-4 and TRBJ1-2; the match to TRBD1 covers 9 bases. In germline, CDR1 is SGHNT, CDR2 YYREEE (reference sequence). V was clipped by 0 bases and J by 7 bases; unmatched bases: 4. The CDR3 has 14 residues.

The chain carries TRBV19 and TRBJ2-4; D is possibly TRBD1 (5 bases). V was trimmed by 3 bases and J by 2 bases, leaving 14 bases between them. The CDR3 spans 16 residues. Germline V gene data show CDR1 as LNHDA and CDR2 as SQIVND (reference sequence). The CDR3 DNA follows: TGTGCCAGTAGTATGGGGCAGGAAACCACCAAAAACATTCAGTACTTC. This encodes CASSMGQETTKNIQYF.

The rearrangement uses TRBV14 and TRBJ2-7; D is perhaps TRBD2 (5 bases). From germline, CDR1 is SGHDN and CDR2 FVKESK. Deletions cut 5 bases from V and 0 bases from J, with 5 bases between. The CDR3 extends over 12 amino acids. CDR3 sequence reads: CASSGSSYEQYF. The CDR3 region has the DNA TGTGCCAGCAGCGGGAGCTCCTACGAGCAGTACTTC.

The chain is built from TRBV5-1 and TRBJ1-2, with D perhaps TRBD1 (5 bases). The CDR3 totals 14 residues. V shed 0 bases and J shed 8 bases, with 14 bases lying between them. Per germline, CDR1 SGHRS and CDR2 YFSETQ. Here the CDR3 reads CASSLGQSLIGYTF. DNA for the CDR3: TGCGCCAGCAGCTTGGGACAGTCCCTTATCGGCTACACCTTC.

The gene calls are TRBV6-5 and TRBJ2-5, with D uncertain. The CDR3 is 14 amino acids. Between the trimmed V and J ends, which lost 2 bases and 1 base, there was a span of 8 bases. Looked up from germline, CDR1 is MNHEY and CDR2 is SVGAGI. This CDR3 is CASSYGHSQETQYF. As DNA, the CDR3 is TGTGCCAGCAGTTACGGGCACAGCCAAGAGACCCAGTACTTC.

This rearrangement joins TRBV28 to TRBJ1-1; possibly TRBD1 for D (6 bases). Looked up from germline, CDR1 is MDHEN and CDR2 is SYDVKM. The V end lost 3 bases, the J end lost 6 bases, and 8 bases lay between the germline ends. The CDR3 is 12 amino acids. The CDR3 loop is CASSLDSPEAFF. The CDR3 DNA reads as TGTGCCAGCAGTTTGGACAGCCCTGAAGCTTTCTTT. The whole variable domain, filled in from reference TRBV28 and TRBJ1-1, reads DVKVTQSSRYLVKRTGEKVFLECVQDMDHENMFWYRQDPGLGLRLIYFSYDVKMKEKGDIPEGYSVSREKKERFSLILESASTNQTSMYLCASSLDSPEAFFGQGTRLTVV.

The rearrangement links TRBV5-4 to TRBJ1-2, with 7 bases that match TRBD1. Germline CDR1 and CDR2: SGHNT and YYREEE (reference sequence). This CDR3 is 14 amino acids long. The trim removed 0 bases at V and 4 bases at J, leaving 3 bases unmatched. The CDR3 coding sequence is TGTGCCAGCAGCTTGGGAGGGGGCGGCTATGGCTACACCTTC. Translating gives CASSLGGGGYGYTF.

This chain links TRBV9 with TRBJ2-5; TRBD1 aligns across 7 bases. The CDR3 is 15 residues long. Germline V lookup: CDR1 SGDLS, CDR2 YYNGEE. V gave up 3 bases and J gave up 4 bases; unmatched junction bases: 9. As DNA, the CDR3 is TGTGCCAGCAGCGCTTCCGGGACAGTAAGAGAGACCCAGTACTTC. Translated: CASSASGTVRETQYF. The full variable domain, rest sourced from reference TRBV9 and TRBJ2-5, is DSGVTQTPKHLITATGQRVTLRCSPRSGDLSVYWYQQSLDQGLQFLIQYYNGEERAKGNILERFSAQQFPDLHSELNLSSLELGDSALYFCASSASGTVRETQYFGPGTRLLVL.

This clone has just a few counts. V usage is TRBV9 and J usage is TRBJ1-3; D call uncertain. Trimming left V 0 bases short and J 0 bases short, with 7 bases between. The CDR3 consists of 15 residues. CDR1 and CDR2 (germline): SGDLS, YYNGEE. Here the CDR3 DNA reads TGTGCCAGCAGCGTAGAAACAAGCTCTGGAAACACCATATATTTT. Translation gives CASSVETSSGNTIYF.

This clone occurred a few times. The chain recombines TRBV5-4 with TRBJ2-5; TRBD2 is a possible D gene (5 bases). Germline values: CDR1 SGHNT, CDR2 YYREEE (reference sequence). V was clipped by 4 bases and J by 0 bases, with 22 bases between them. This CDR3 is 18 amino acids long. As DNA, the CDR3 is TGTGCCAGCAGCAAAGGCGGAACCTTAGCGTCGTACCAAGAGACCCAGTACTTC. Residues: CASSKGGTLASYQETQYF.

The J gene is TRBJ1-4, the V gene TRBV6-1, with TRBD1 matching 8 bases. The CDR3 totals 15 residues. Germline V CDR1 and CDR2: MNHNS, SASEGT. Trimming removed 8 bases from V and 5 bases from J; junction bases left unmatched: 10. The CDR3 loop reads CASFLRGHRNEKLFF. In DNA form, the CDR3 reads TGTGCCAGCTTCCTCAGGGGGCACCGCAATGAAAAACTGTTTTTT.

This clone was counted between two and nine times. In DNA, the CDR3 is TGCGCCAGCAGCTTGTTGGAGAGCGATGAGCAGTTCTTC. Protein: CASSLLESDEQFF. The genes are TRBV5-1 and TRBJ2-1; D not resolved. Per the germline V gene, CDR1 is SGHRS and CDR2 is YFSETQ. The CDR3 loop spans 13 amino acids. V lost 1 base, J lost 8 bases, and 10 bases lay in between.

The chain combines TRBV20-1 with TRBJ2-5; D remains unclear. Germline CDR1 is DFQATT and CDR2 is SNEGSKA (reference sequence). The CDR3 is 11 residues long. Trimming cost V 2 bases and J 7 bases, with 8 bases left between them. Here the CDR3 reads CSARLVATQYF. The CDR3 nucleotides read TGCAGTGCTAGATTGGTAGCGACCCAGTACTTC.

As for this clone: A junction boundary mismatches the germline segment, possibly from a read error. The chain is built from TRBV11-3 and TRBJ2-3; D might be TRBD2 (6 bases). The CDR3 runs to 13 residues. Germline V gene data show CDR1 as SGHNT and CDR2 as YENEEA. CDR3 coding DNA: TGTGCCAGCAGCCGGGGACTCCCAGATACACAGTATTTT. It codes for CASSRGLPDTQYF.

The V and J genes are TRBV11-2 and TRBJ2-5, with 7 bases identical to TRBD1. The CDR3 totals 14 residues. Per the germline V gene, CDR1 is SGHAT and CDR2 is FQNNGV. Trimming removed 2 bases from V and 4 bases from J; junction bases left unmatched: 4. CDR3 amino acids: CASSLTGAVETQYF. CDR3 nucleotides: TGTGCCAGCAGCTTAACAGGGGCGGTAGAGACCCAGTACTTC.